A single sample gave rise to the 30 T cell receptor beta chains below, sequenced in a study of cytomegalovirus exposure and HLA in healthy donors. The study ran its PCR with 60 Vbeta and 13 Jbeta primers. Only in-frame clones appear in the TCRdb table, and some are missing; sequencing was by immunoSEQ multiplex PCR. The sample has under 150,000 clones; around 82% are singletons. Sequencing used PBMCs. These receptors came from a boy between 10 and 17 years old in good health and CMV-seronegative.

The chain carries TRBV5-6 and TRBJ1-2; D ambiguous. The V and J ends lost 5 bases and 8 bases respectively, with 16 bases between them. Germline CDR1 is SGHDT and CDR2 is YYEEEE. The CDR3 runs to 13 residues. CDR3 residues: CASRSAGSGGYTF. The DNA of the CDR3 is TGTGCCAGCAGGTCGGCAGGCTCAGGCGGCTACACCTTC.

CDR3: CASSEPSVPNTEAFF. CDR3 in DNA: TGTGCCAGCAGTGAACCCAGCGTTCCCAACACTGAAGCTTTCTTT. The rearrangement uses TRBV25-1 and TRBJ1-1; D is unresolved. V was pared by 2 bases and J by 2 bases, with 12 bases between. The CDR3 consists of 15 residues. Germline CDR1 and CDR2: MGHDK and SYGVNS.

The chain links TRBV5-1 to TRBJ2-3; 11 bases match TRBD2. Unmatched junction bases numbered 6, after V lost 6 bases and J lost 0 bases. This CDR3 is 16 amino acids long. From germline, CDR1 is SGHRS and CDR2 YFSETQ. CDR3 nucleotide sequence: TGCGCCAGCACCCCGGGACTAGCGGCTAGCACAGATACGCAGTATTTT. Translating gives CASTPGLAASTDTQYF. Together with reference TRBV5-1 and TRBJ2-3, the CDR3 gives the full variable domain: KAGVTQTPRYLIKTRGQQVTLSCSPISGHRSVSWYQQTPGQGLQFLFEYFSETQRNKGNFPGRFSGRQFSNSRSEMNVSTLELGDSALYLCASTPGLAASTDTQYFGPGTRLTVL.

This chain links TRBV19 with TRBJ2-7; D gene unclear. This CDR3 has 14 amino acids. Trimming removed 4 bases at V and 2 bases at J, with 12 bases between. Per the germline V gene, CDR1 is LNHDA and CDR2 is SQIVND (reference sequence). CDR3 in amino acids: CASSKNDIPYEQYF. CDR3 DNA: TGTGCCAGTAGTAAAAACGACATCCCCTACGAGCAGTACTTC. Filled out from reference TRBV19 and TRBJ2-7, the complete variable domain reads DGGITQSPKYLFRKEGQNVTLSCEQNLNHDAMYWYRQDPGQGLRLIYYSQIVNDFQKGDIAEGYSVSREKKESFPLTVTSAQKNPTAFYLCASSKNDIPYEQYFGPGTRLTVT.

The chain joins TRBV30 to TRBJ2-7; TRBD1 aligns across 9 bases. Germline lookup yields CDR1 GTSNPN and CDR2 SVGIG (reference sequence). The ends lost 3 bases at V and 3 bases at J; junction bases unmatched: 24. CDR3 length: 20 amino acids. The CDR3 nucleotides read TGTGCCTGGAGCGACACATCAGGACAGGGGACTGGATTGAGGCTCTACGAGCAGTACTTC. As protein: CAWSDTSGQGTGLRLYEQYF.

The chain has TRBV7-8 and TRBJ1-5; D possibly corresponds to TRBD1 (5 bases). The CDR3 covers 15 residues. V dropped 7 bases and J dropped 1 base, with 14 bases sitting between them. The germline CDR1 and CDR2 sequences are SGHVS and FQNEAQ. The CDR3 region is CASTPGRGSNQPQHF. Here the CDR3 DNA reads TGTGCCAGCACCCCCGGACGGGGGAGCAATCAGCCCCAGCATTTT. The full variable domain, with the rest looked up from reference TRBV7-8 and TRBJ1-5, is GAGVSQSPRYKVAKRGQDVALRCDPISGHVSLFWYQQALGQGPEFLTYFQNEAQLDKSGLPSDRFFAERPEGSVSTLKIQRTQQEDSAVYLCASTPGRGSNQPQHFGDGTRLSIL.

The V gene is TRBV9, the J gene TRBJ1-4; D might be TRBD1 (5 bases). V was clipped by 0 bases and J by 13 bases, with 16 bases between them. The CDR3 covers 14 residues. CDR1 and CDR2 (germline): SGDLS, YYNGEE. CDR3 DNA sequence: TGTGCCAGCAGCGTAGGACAGTATGGTCAGGGACTGTTTTTT. Protein sequence: CASSVGQYGQGLFF. The full variable domain, with the rest looked up from reference TRBV9 and TRBJ1-4, is DSGVTQTPKHLITATGQRVTLRCSPRSGDLSVYWYQQSLDQGLQFLIQYYNGEERAKGNILERFSAQQFPDLHSELNLSSLELGDSALYFCASSVGQYGQGLFFGSGTQLSVL.

The chain couples TRBV7-6 to TRBJ2-5, with 15 bases aligning to TRBD2. The CDR3 is 18 residues long. J gave up 4 bases and V 4 bases, and 10 bases lay outside the gene matches. Germline-derived CDR1 and CDR2 are SGHVS and FNYEAQ. CDR3 sequence (DNA): TGTGCCAGCAGCTCCTTATCCGGGACTAGCGGGAGGACAGAGACCCAGTACTTC. Protein sequence: CASSSLSGTSGRTETQYF.

Only a few counts were recorded for this clone. The chain joins TRBV5-4 to TRBJ2-1; TRBD2 might be the D (7 bases). The CDR3 consists of 14 residues. V lost 4 bases and J 6 bases, leaving 14 bases between the germline ends. Germline V gives CDR1 SGHNT, CDR2 YYREEE (reference sequence). The CDR3 DNA follows: TGTGCCAGCAGCCCCCGGGGGGCAGGCAATGAGCAGTTCTTC. This translates into CASSPRGAGNEQFF.

This clone appeared a single time. This sequence joins TRBV25-1 and TRBJ1-5; tentative D call: TRBD1 (5 bases). V lost 6 bases and J 0 bases, leaving 9 bases between the germline ends. CDR1 is MGHDK and CDR2 is SYGVNS in the germline V gene. The CDR3 totals 14 residues. The CDR3 DNA reads as TGTGCCAGCAGGGACACCTCTAGCAATCAGCCCCAGCATTTT. This gives the protein CASRDTSSNQPQHF.

The chain employs TRBV4-1 and TRBJ2-3; 10 bases agree with TRBD2. Per the germline V gene, CDR1 is MGHRA and CDR2 is YSYEKL. J lost 3 bases, V lost 1 base, and 7 bases had no gene match. This CDR3 is 17 amino acids long. The CDR3 loop reads CASSQGEREGGTDTQYF. CDR3 sequence (DNA): TGCGCCAGCAGCCAAGGGGAGCGGGAGGGGGGGACAGATACGCAGTATTTT.

The V and J genes are TRBV2 and TRBJ2-1; 7 bases match TRBD2. The ends lost 5 bases at V and 4 bases at J; junction bases unmatched: 8. Germline CDR1 reads SNHLY; CDR2 reads FYNNEI. The CDR3 totals 15 residues. CDR3 loop: CASSPLAERYNEQFF. CDR3 coding DNA: TGTGCCAGCAGTCCCCTAGCGGAGAGATACAATGAGCAGTTCTTC.

The chain links TRBV7-6 to TRBJ2-7, with a possible D match to TRBD1 (6 bases). CDR1 and CDR2 from the germline V gene are SGHVS and FNYEAQ. The CDR3 totals 16 residues. The V end was cut by 6 bases, the J end by 5 bases, with 23 bases between. CDR3 bases: TGTGCCAGCAGAGCTGGATGGGGCAGGGGTAACGACGAGCAGTACTTC. Protein: CASRAGWGRGNDEQYF.

With respect to this clone: One end of the junction fails to match germline, which may point to a read error. The rearrangement links TRBV7-6 to TRBJ1-4, with 7 bases identical to TRBD1. CDR1 is SGHVS and CDR2 is FNYEAQ in the germline V gene. This CDR3 has 13 residues. The CDR3 region is CASSETGMGKLLF. CDR3 sequence (DNA): TGTGCCAGCAGCGAGACAGGGATGGGAAAACTGCTTTTT.

The V call is TRBV6-1, the J call TRBJ1-1; tentatively, D is TRBD1 (5 bases). V gave up 5 bases and J gave up 3 bases, with 16 bases separating them. From germline, CDR1 is MNHNS and CDR2 SASEGT. The CDR3 contains 15 residues. Written as DNA, the CDR3 is TGTGCCAGCAGTCAGTACGACAGCCTCGACACTGAAGCTTTCTTT. Amino acids: CASSQYDSLDTEAFF.

The chain uses TRBV19 and TRBJ2-3, with 7 bases identical to TRBD1. The J segment lost 6 bases and the V segment lost 1 base, leaving 7 bases of the junction unmatched. The CDR3 loop spans 15 amino acids. Germline CDR1 and CDR2: LNHDA and SQIVND (reference sequence). For the CDR3, the DNA is TGTGCCAGTAGTATAGTACTACAGGGGACCGATACGCAGTATTTT. Protein sequence: CASSIVLQGTDTQYF.

V gene TRBV27 combines with J gene TRBJ2-3, with TRBD2 identical over 8 bases. Germline-derived CDR1 and CDR2 are MNHEY and SMNVEV (reference sequence). This CDR3 comprises 15 residues. V trimming: 4 bases; J trimming: 3 bases; junction bases outside the gene matches: 6. CDR3 in amino acids: CASSSTAGVTDTQYF. The CDR3 nucleotides read TGTGCCAGCAGTTCGACAGCGGGAGTTACAGATACGCAGTATTTT.

The genes are TRBV15 and TRBJ2-1; 10 nucleotides align to TRBD2. Germline V gene data show CDR1 as LNHNV and CDR2 as YYDKDF (reference sequence). Losses at the gene ends were 4 bases for V and 8 bases for J; bases not matched to a gene: 8. The CDR3 sequence is 15 residues long. CDR3 region: CATSTSGRANDEQFF. DNA for the CDR3: TGTGCCACCAGCACCAGCGGGAGGGCCAATGATGAGCAGTTCTTC. Full variable domain (outside the CDR3, taken from reference TRBV15 and TRBJ2-1): DAMVIQNPRYQVTQFGKPVTLSCSQTLNHNVMYWYQQKSSQAPKLLFHYYDKDFNNEADTPDNFQSRRPNTSFCFLDIRSPGLGDTAMYLCATSTSGRANDEQFFGPGTRLTVL.

V is TRBV5-6 and J is TRBJ1-1; D perhaps matches TRBD1 (5 bases). The germline CDR1 and CDR2 sequences are SGHDT and YYEEEE. The CDR3 is made up of 14 amino acids. Trimming cost V 3 bases and J 1 base, with 10 bases left between them. CDR3 in DNA: TGTGCCAGCAGCTCAACGACAGCGAACACTGAAGCTTTCTTT. Amino acids: CASSSTTANTEAFF.

The J gene is TRBJ2-5, the V gene TRBV27, with 7 bases that match TRBD1. The V gene's germline CDR1 is MNHEY and CDR2 SMNVEV (reference sequence). The CDR3 contains 15 residues. The junction had 4 bases not matched to a gene; V was cut back by 1 base and J by 2 bases. CDR3 sequence reads: CASSLFGQAQETQYF. CDR3 sequence (DNA): TGTGCCAGCAGTTTATTTGGACAGGCGCAAGAGACCCAGTACTTC.

This chain connects TRBV27 to TRBJ2-7, with a weak D call TRBD1 (5 bases). This CDR3 spans 13 amino acids. V lost 5 bases and J 5 bases, leaving 13 bases between the germline ends. Germline CDR1 MNHEY, CDR2 SMNVEV (reference sequence). The CDR3 reads CASSLGLLDEQYF. The CDR3 nucleotides are TGTGCCAGCAGTCTGGGGCTCCTGGACGAGCAGTACTTC.

The J gene is TRBJ2-7, the V gene TRBV19; 8 bases map to TRBD2. The trim removed 1 base at V and 2 bases at J, leaving 4 bases unmatched. This CDR3 is 15 amino acids long. The germline gives CDR1 LNHDA, CDR2 SQIVND (reference sequence). DNA of the CDR3: TGTGCCAGTAGTATAGGGAGCGGGGGAACCTACGAGCAGTACTTC. Its translation: CASSIGSGGTYEQYF.

V usage is TRBV7-9 and J usage is TRBJ2-7; TRBD2 is a possible D gene (6 bases). Germline assignment: CDR1 SEHNR and CDR2 FQNEAQ (reference sequence). Trimming removed 5 bases at V and 6 bases at J, with 11 bases between. The CDR3 length is 12 residues. CDR3 nucleotides: TGTGCCAGCAGCACCCTGGGGGGCGAGCAGTACTTC. Translation gives CASSTLGGEQYF.

The chain combines TRBV9 with TRBJ2-3; 14 bases agree with TRBD2. CDR1 is SGDLS and CDR2 is YYNGEE in the germline V gene. The CDR3 has 19 amino acids. V gave up 4 bases and J gave up 4 bases; unmatched junction bases: 14. DNA for the CDR3: TGTGCCAGCAGCTTCCAGACTAGCGGGGGGGCCAGTTTTCCAGATACGCAGTATTTT. Translation: CASSFQTSGGASFPDTQYF.

This clone was seen a single time. The chain combines TRBV12-5 with TRBJ2-7, with 8 positions matching TRBD1. This CDR3 comprises 15 residues. J was trimmed by 1 base and V by 5 bases; bases with no gene match: 7. CDR1 LGHNT and CDR2 FRNRAP come from the germline V gene. The CDR3 DNA sequence: TGTGCTAGTGGTGACAGGGGAAGAAATTCCTACGAGCAGTACTTC. Translating gives CASGDRGRNSYEQYF.

This rearrangement joins TRBV5-1 to TRBJ2-2; 9 bases fit TRBD1. J was trimmed by 7 bases and V by 1 base; bases with no gene match: 11. The CDR3 is 17 residues long. Germline V lookup: CDR1 SGHRS, CDR2 YFSETQ. The CDR3 sequence is CASSLLRTGDFGGELFF. The CDR3 coding sequence is TGCGCCAGCAGCTTGCTGAGGACAGGGGACTTTGGCGGGGAGCTGTTTTTT.

The chain combines TRBV19 with TRBJ1-1, with no clear D. V lost 6 bases to trimming and J lost 0 bases, with 8 bases between them. Germline V CDR1 and CDR2: LNHDA, SQIVND (reference sequence). The CDR3 is made up of 13 amino acids. Here the CDR3 DNA reads TGTGCCAGTAGCCTTAGTATGAACACTGAAGCTTTCTTT. As protein: CASSLSMNTEAFF.

This clone was seen only a few times. The chain is built from TRBV5-1 and TRBJ1-1; D is perhaps TRBD1 (6 bases). V was trimmed by 0 bases and J by 3 bases, leaving 15 bases between them. The CDR3 covers 16 residues. CDR1 and CDR2 from the germline V gene are SGHRS and YFSETQ. In DNA, the CDR3 is TGCGCCAGCAGCTTGGAAAACAGGGTAGGTTACACTGAAGCTTTCTTT. Translated, it gives CASSLENRVGYTEAFF.

The V call is TRBV6-1, the J call TRBJ2-7, with 7 bases lining up with TRBD1. This CDR3 is 13 amino acids long. Losses at the gene ends were 3 bases for V and 4 bases for J; bases not matched to a gene: 3. The germline V gene has CDR1 MNHNS and CDR2 SASEGT. The CDR3 protein is CASSDRGSYEQYF. The CDR3 nucleotides read TGTGCCAGCAGTGACAGGGGGTCGTACGAGCAGTACTTC.

The chain links TRBV18 to TRBJ1-5, with TRBD1 as a possible D gene (6 bases). Germline loops: CDR1 KGHSH, CDR2 LQKENI. The CDR3 length is 15 residues. V was clipped by 0 bases and J by 3 bases, with 9 bases between them. The CDR3 DNA sequence: TGTGCCAGCTCACCACCGGGGGCCAACAATCAGCCCCAGCATTTT. Translation gives CASSPPGANNQPQHF. The entire variable domain, with the rest obtained from reference TRBV18 and TRBJ1-5, is as follows: NAGVMQNPRHLVRRRGQEARLRCSPMKGHSHVYWYRQLPEEGLKFMVYLQKENIIDESGMPKERFSAEFPKEGPSILRIQQVVRGDSAAYFCASSPPGANNQPQHFGDGTRLSIL.